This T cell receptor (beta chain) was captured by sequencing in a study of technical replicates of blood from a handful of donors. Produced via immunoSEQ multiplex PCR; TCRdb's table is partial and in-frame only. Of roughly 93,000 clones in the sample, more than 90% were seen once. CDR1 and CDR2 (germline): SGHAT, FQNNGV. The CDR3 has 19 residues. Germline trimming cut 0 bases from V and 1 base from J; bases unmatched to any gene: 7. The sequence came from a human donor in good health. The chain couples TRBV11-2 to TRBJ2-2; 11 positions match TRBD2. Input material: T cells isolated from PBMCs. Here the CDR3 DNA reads TGTGCCAGCAGCTTAGATCCGCTAGCGGGGGGACGGAACACCGGGGAGCTGTTTTTT. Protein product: CASSLDPLAGGRNTGELFF.